The 14 T cell receptor beta chains presented below share a single source sample, sequenced in a study of T-cell reconstitution after alpha-beta-depleted transplantation in children. Preparing the TCRbeta library involved the use of unique molecular identifiers. TCRdb re-derived calls from the PCR reads in MiXCR, one entry per CDR3 protein. The sample includes about 580,000 distinct CDR3 sequences, 23% of them seen just once. Sequenced here: PBMCs, mostly from graft donor cells, sampled 360 days after TCRalphabeta/CD19-depleted stem cell transplant. All receptors come from a boy under two years old who had a stem cell transplant for acute myeloid leukemia, so the T cells may come from the graft donor.

The chain is built from TRBV5-5 and TRBJ2-1; D remains unclear. Germline V gene sequence: CDR1 SGHKS, CDR2 YYEKEE (reference sequence). The V and J ends lost 4 bases and 0 bases respectively, with 11 bases between them. The CDR3 is 15 amino acids. CDR3 sequence (DNA): TGTGCCAGCAGCGCCGAGACGAGCTCCTACAATGAGCAGTTCTTC. Its protein is CASSAETSSYNEQFF.

This clonotype was counted between two and nine times. The V gene is TRBV20-1, the J gene TRBJ2-1; TRBD2 agrees at 12 bases. This CDR3 region has 18 residues. The V and J ends lost 2 bases and 1 base, in that order; junction bases with no gene match: 9. Germline CDR1 reads DFQATT; CDR2 reads SNEGSKA (reference sequence). DNA for the CDR3: TGCAGTGCTAGAATCCCCCGACTAGCGGGGGAGTCCTACAATGAGCAGTTCTTC. Translation gives CSARIPRLAGESYNEQFF.

This clonotype has at least ten counts. The chain employs TRBV18 and TRBJ2-7; 7 nucleotides match TRBD1. Germline V gene lookup returns CDR1 KGHSH and CDR2 LQKENI. This CDR3 is 14 amino acids long. The V and J ends lost 4 bases and 2 bases, in that order; junction bases with no gene match: 5. The CDR3 DNA sequence: TGTGCCAGCTCACACGGGACAGATCCCTACGAGCAGTACGTC. This sequence encodes CASSHGTDPYEQYV.

This clonotype occurred a few times. The rearrangement joins TRBV27 to TRBJ2-1; unclear D gene. Trimming shortened V by 2 bases and J by 0 bases, and 8 bases separated the two germline ends. Per germline, CDR1 MNHEY and CDR2 SMNVEV (reference sequence). The CDR3 extends over 15 amino acids. CDR3 nucleotides: TGTGCCAGCAGTTTACTGCCGAGCTCCTACAATGAGCAGTTCTTC. This sequence encodes CASSLLPSSYNEQFF.

This clonotype turned up a few times. The chain has TRBV29-1 and TRBJ2-3; D unclear. The V end was cut by 4 bases, the J end by 7 bases, with 6 bases between. The CDR3 loop spans 10 amino acids. Germline CDR1 and CDR2: SQVTM and ANQGSEA. CDR3 region: CSVGLHTQYF. CDR3 coding DNA: TGCAGCGTTGGCCTTCATACGCAGTATTTT.

The chain uses TRBV12-3 or TRBV12-4 and TRBJ2-2; 11 nucleotides line up with TRBD1. V gave up 6 bases and J gave up 4 bases; unmatched junction bases: 4. The CDR3 contains 15 residues. The CDR3, as DNA: TGTGCCAGCAGGCGGACAGGGGGCTCCACCGGGGAGCTGTTTTTT. This codes for CASRRTGGSTGELFF.

The rearrangement joins TRBV6-6 to TRBJ2-2; the D is unclear. Trimming took off 7 bases at V and 6 bases at J, with 9 bases between the two ends. Per germline, CDR1 MNHNY and CDR2 SVGAGI (reference sequence). The CDR3 runs to 12 residues. The CDR3 loop reads CASTIRAGELFF. In nucleotides, the CDR3 is TGTGCCAGCACTATTCGGGCCGGGGAGCTGTTTTTT.

The rearrangement uses TRBV12-3 or TRBV12-4 and TRBJ2-7, with D tentatively TRBD2 (6 bases). The CDR3 runs to 14 residues. Trimming stripped 3 bases from V and 6 bases from J, with 15 bases between. CDR3 protein: CASSLLLVGGEQYF. The CDR3 DNA reads as TGTGCCAGCAGTTTGCTTCTTGTCGGGGGCGAGCAGTACTTC.

This clonotype was recorded a few times. V usage is TRBV20-1 and J usage is TRBJ2-5; D could derive from TRBD1 or TRBD2 (5 bases each). Germline V lookup: CDR1 DFQATT, CDR2 SNEGSKA (reference sequence). The CDR3 has 13 residues. The CDR3 spells CSLMRGPQETQYF. Here the CDR3 DNA reads TGCTCCTTGATGAGGGGCCCCCAAGAGACCCAGTACTTC.

This clonotype was detected many times. V is TRBV20-1 and J is TRBJ2-7; TRBD2 might be the D (6 bases). Germline values: CDR1 DFQATT, CDR2 SNEGSKA (reference sequence). This CDR3 contains 11 residues. V was clipped by 4 bases and J by 8 bases, with 12 bases between them. This CDR3 is CSATMGGKQYV. The CDR3 DNA follows: TGCAGTGCTACTATGGGCGGGAAGCAGTACGTC.

The V gene is TRBV6-1, the J gene TRBJ2-1, with D possibly TRBD1 on 5 matching bases. The CDR3 loop spans 18 amino acids. Trimming cost V 6 bases and J 0 bases, with 21 bases left between them. Looked up from germline, CDR1 is MNHNS and CDR2 is SASEGT. The CDR3 nucleotides are TGTGCCAGCAGCTCGCCAGACATACACAGGAGCTCCTACAATGAGCAGTTCTTC. As protein: CASSSPDIHRSSYNEQFF.

This clonotype showed up just a few times. The rearrangement uses TRBV20-1 and TRBJ2-7; tentative D call: TRBD1 (5 bases). Germline assignment: CDR1 DFQATT and CDR2 SNEGSKA (reference sequence). Trimming shortened V by 5 bases and J by 3 bases, and 20 bases separated the two germline ends. The CDR3 has 15 residues. The CDR3 DNA follows: TGCAGTGCTCATGACGCTGAGGACAACCGCTACGAGCAGTACTTC. It specifies CSAHDAEDNRYEQYF.

V is TRBV7-2 and J is TRBJ2-6, with D possibly TRBD2 on 6 matching bases. With 2 bases removed from V and 0 bases from J, the gap between germline ends came to 17 bases. The CDR3 sequence is 19 residues long. Germline-derived CDR1 and CDR2 are SGHTA and FQGNSA. CDR3 DNA sequence: TGTGCCAGCAGCTTAACGGGGGACGACTTACTCTCTGGGGCCAACGTCCTGACTTTC. Translated: CASSLTGDDLLSGANVLTF.

The gene calls are TRBV7-2 and TRBJ2-3, with D possibly TRBD2 on 5 matching bases. The CDR3 is made up of 15 amino acids. CDR1 is SGHTA, CDR2 FQGNSA, per germline. Trimming left V 1 base short and J 6 bases short, with 14 bases between. The CDR3 reads CASSLVREGADTQYF. The CDR3 DNA reads as TGTGCCAGCAGCTTAGTACGAGAGGGAGCGGATACGCAGTATTTT.